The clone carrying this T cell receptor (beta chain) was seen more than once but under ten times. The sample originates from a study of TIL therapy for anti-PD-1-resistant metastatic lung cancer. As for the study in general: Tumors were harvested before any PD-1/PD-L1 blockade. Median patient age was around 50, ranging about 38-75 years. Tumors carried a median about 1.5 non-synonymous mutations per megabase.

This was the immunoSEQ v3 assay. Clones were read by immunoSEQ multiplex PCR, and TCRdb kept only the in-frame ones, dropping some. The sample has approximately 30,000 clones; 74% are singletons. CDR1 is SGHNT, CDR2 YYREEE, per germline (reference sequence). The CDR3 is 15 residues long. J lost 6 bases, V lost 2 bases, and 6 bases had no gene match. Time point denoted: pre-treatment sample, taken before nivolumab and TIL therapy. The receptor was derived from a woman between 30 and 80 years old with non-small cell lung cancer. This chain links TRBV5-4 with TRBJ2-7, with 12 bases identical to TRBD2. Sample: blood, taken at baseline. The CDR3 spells CASSFLTSGRGEQYF. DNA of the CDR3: TGTGCCAGCAGCTTTCTGACTAGCGGGAGAGGCGAGCAGTACTTC.